Below are 24 T cell receptor beta chains sequenced from a single sample in a study of CD8 T cells in ankylosing spondylitis. Each CDR3 protein is one row after TCRdb ran MiXCR on the 5' RACE reads. The data show around 150,000 distinct CDR3 sequences, roughly 44% seen once. The sample comprised synovial fluid, either unsorted or a sorted T cell fraction (not recorded which). These receptors originate from a male donor with ankylosing spondylitis.

This sequence joins TRBV12-3 or TRBV12-4 and TRBJ2-3; TRBD2 aligns across 7 bases. Trimming cost V 5 bases and J 4 bases; bases outside gene matches: 9. This CDR3 region has 15 residues. DNA of the CDR3: TGTGCCAGCAGTAGCGGGGCCCCGGGCCCAGATACGCAGTATTTT. The encoded protein is CASSSGAPGPDTQYF.

The table lists this clonotype with a few counts. The chain carries TRBV11-2 and TRBJ2-1; TRBD1 is a possible D gene (5 bases). The CDR3 is 12 residues long. Germline lookup yields CDR1 SGHAT and CDR2 FQNNGV. Trimming took 4 bases from V and 15 from J, leaving 16 bases between them. The CDR3 DNA is TGTGCCAGCAGCTCGATCCTACCAGGGCTGTTCTTC. Amino acid sequence: CASSSILPGLFF.

The rearrangement uses TRBV19 and TRBJ2-1; 8 nucleotides line up with TRBD1. The length of the CDR3 is 15 residues. Germline lookup yields CDR1 LNHDA and CDR2 SQIVND (reference sequence). The V and J ends lost 7 bases and 5 bases, in that order; junction bases with no gene match: 10. CDR3 DNA: TGTGCCAGTACGATCGGGACAGGATATCACAATGAGCAGTTCTTC. It yields the protein CASTIGTGYHNEQFF.

The chain uses TRBV5-1 and TRBJ2-1; 9 bases fit TRBD2. After removal of 6 bases from V and 6 bases from J, the junction contained 10 bases not matched to a gene. Germline CDR1 and CDR2: SGHRS and YFSETQ. This CDR3 spans 15 amino acids. The DNA of the CDR3 is TGCGCCAGCACCACGAGGGGACTAGCACCCAATGAGCAGTTCTTC. Its translation: CASTTRGLAPNEQFF.

The chain is built from TRBV30 and TRBJ1-5; D is perhaps TRBD1 (6 bases). Trimming took 3 bases from V and 5 from J, leaving 11 bases between them. The CDR3 covers 13 residues. CDR1 and CDR2 from the germline V gene are GTSNPN and SVGIG (reference sequence). The CDR3 protein is CAWSSDSDQPQHF. DNA for the CDR3: TGTGCCTGGAGCTCGGACAGCGATCAGCCCCAGCATTTT.

Many counts were recorded for this clonotype. The chain carries TRBV6-1 and TRBJ2-7; the match to TRBD2 covers 11 bases. With V trimmed by 7 bases and J by 7 bases, 6 bases remained unmatched. CDR3 length: 13 amino acids. CDR1 and CDR2 from the germline V gene are MNHNS and SASEGT. CDR3 region: CASMLAGGEEQYF. In nucleotides, the CDR3 is TGTGCCAGCATGCTAGCGGGGGGTGAAGAGCAGTACTTC.

This clonotype was seen only a few times. The chain carries TRBV6-2 or TRBV6-3 and TRBJ1-5; D unclear. CDR1 MNHEY and CDR2 SVGEGT come from the germline V gene. The ends were cut back, 1 base at V and 0 bases at J, with 7 bases in the middle. The CDR3 is 15 residues long. CDR3 sequence: CASSYFGYSNQPQHF. In DNA form, the CDR3 reads TGTGCCAGCAGTTACTTTGGCTATAGCAATCAGCCCCAGCATTTT.

This clonotype was counted a few times. V usage is TRBV7-8 and J usage is TRBJ1-1; TRBD1 matches 9 bases. The CDR3 covers 15 residues. CDR1 is SGHVS, CDR2 FQNEAQ, per germline. With 2 bases clipped from V and 5 bases from J, the junction kept 6 bases outside the gene matches. CDR3 region: CASSLKTGGGTEAFF. The DNA for the CDR3 is TGTGCCAGCAGCTTAAAGACAGGGGGAGGGACTGAAGCTTTCTTT.

CDR3 sequence (DNA): TGTGCCAGCAGCCAAGATTCGACAGGGGGAGCCTACAATGAGCAGTTCTTC. It is translated as CASSQDSTGGAYNEQFF. The chain is built from TRBV14 and TRBJ2-1; 9 positions match TRBD1. Germline V lookup: CDR1 SGHDN, CDR2 FVKESK. J gave up 2 bases and V 0 bases, and 5 bases lay outside the gene matches. The CDR3 is 17 amino acids.

The V call is TRBV4-1, the J call TRBJ2-4; D is perhaps TRBD1 (5 bases). Germline CDR1 MGHRA, CDR2 YSYEKL. Trimming shortened V by 0 bases and J by 8 bases, and 14 bases separated the two germline ends. This CDR3 is 15 amino acids long. The CDR3 region has the DNA TGCGCCAGCAGCCAAGATTGGGGAAGGGGTGACATTCAGTACTTC. Translated, it gives CASSQDWGRGDIQYF.

V gene TRBV7-9 combines with J gene TRBJ2-7, with 8 bases that match TRBD1. Unmatched junction bases numbered 6, after V lost 5 bases and J lost 0 bases. The CDR3 covers 15 residues. CDR1 and CDR2 from the germline V gene are SEHNR and FQNEAQ (reference sequence). The CDR3 DNA reads TGTGCCAGCAGCCGCCGGGACAGGAGCTCCTACGAGCAGTACTTC. Amino acid sequence: CASSRRDRSSYEQYF.

This clonotype was recorded at least ten times. The chain employs TRBV5-8 and TRBJ1-5; the D gene is possibly TRBD1 (5 bases). Germline V gene lookup returns CDR1 SGHTS and CDR2 YDEGEE. This CDR3 is 15 amino acids long. Trimming cost V 7 bases and J 7 bases, with 21 bases left between them. CDR3 in DNA: TGTGCCAGCCATAAAAACACAGAGGCAGGGCAGCCCCAGCATTTT. Encoded protein: CASHKNTEAGQPQHF. Supplemented by reference TRBV5-8 and TRBJ1-5, the full variable domain reads EAGVTQSPTHLIKTRGQQATLRCSPISGHTSVYWYQQALGLGLQFLLWYDEGEERNRGNFPPRFSGRQFPNYSSELNVNALELEDSALYLCASHKNTEAGQPQHFGDGTRLSIL.

This clonotype was counted many times. V and J are TRBV6-2 or TRBV6-3 and TRBJ2-7, with TRBD2 identical over 10 bases. Germline V gene sequence: CDR1 MNHEY, CDR2 SVGEGT. The CDR3 contains 15 residues. V was pared by 5 bases and J by 1 base, with 5 bases of the junction left unmatched. CDR3 loop: CASSVLAGVSYEQYF. The CDR3 coding sequence is TGTGCCAGCAGTGTGCTAGCGGGGGTATCCTACGAGCAGTACTTC.

Only a few counts were recorded for this clonotype. The J gene is TRBJ1-2, the V gene TRBV7-2; TRBD1 matches 10 bases. J was trimmed by 4 bases and V by 4 bases; bases with no gene match: 9. The germline V gene encodes CDR1 SGHTA and CDR2 FQGNSA. The CDR3 has 16 residues. The CDR3 loop is CASSSMTGGAGYGYTF. CDR3 nucleotide sequence: TGTGCCAGCAGCTCTATGACAGGGGGCGCCGGCTATGGCTACACCTTC.

The chain is built from TRBV4-1 and TRBJ2-1, with D unclear. Trimming took off 5 bases at V and 0 bases at J, with 8 bases between the two ends. Per germline, CDR1 MGHRA and CDR2 YSYEKL. This CDR3 is built from 14 residues. The CDR3 is CASSSTPSYNEQFF. The DNA of the CDR3 is TGCGCCAGCAGCTCCACCCCCTCCTACAATGAGCAGTTCTTC.

This clonotype was counted many times. This rearrangement joins TRBV6-2 or TRBV6-3 to TRBJ1-5, with 7 bases matching TRBD1. Trimming at V came to 2 bases and at J to 4 bases, leaving 2 bases not matched to a gene. Germline loops: CDR1 MNHEY, CDR2 SVGEGT. This CDR3 has 14 amino acids. The CDR3 here is CASSYGTENQPQHF. DNA of the CDR3: TGTGCCAGCAGTTACGGGACAGAGAATCAGCCCCAGCATTTT.

V and J are TRBV20-1 and TRBJ2-2; the D call may be TRBD1 or TRBD2 (5 bases each). The germline gives CDR1 DFQATT, CDR2 SNEGSKA (reference sequence). V shed 3 bases and J shed 0 bases, with 23 bases lying between them. This CDR3 is built from 19 residues. As DNA, the CDR3 is TGCAGTGCTAGGAAATATGGGACGCCCCGATCCGCGAACACCGGGGAGCTGTTTTTT. Translating gives CSARKYGTPRSANTGELFF.

The CDR3 loop is CASSSRVSYEQYF. The CDR3 DNA reads as TGTGCCAGCAGTTCCAGGGTATCCTACGAGCAGTACTTC. The J gene is TRBJ2-7, the V gene TRBV12-3 or TRBV12-4; D possibly corresponds to TRBD1 (5 bases). Trimming stripped 4 bases from V and 1 base from J, with 8 bases between. This CDR3 region has 13 residues.

This chain connects TRBV29-1 to TRBJ2-1; 8 bases line up with TRBD2. V was pared by 4 bases and J by 4 bases, with 9 bases of the junction left unmatched. This CDR3 is built from 15 residues. Germline V gene lookup returns CDR1 SQVTM and CDR2 ANQGSEA. In DNA, the CDR3 is TGCAGCGTTGGGCTAGCGGGTTTTCTTTACAATGAGCAGTTCTTC. Translation: CSVGLAGFLYNEQFF.

The chain employs TRBV4-3 and TRBJ1-1; no firm D call. CDR3 length: 15 residues. Germline CDR1 is LGHNA and CDR2 is YSLEER. V was trimmed by 0 bases and J by 3 bases, leaving 11 bases between them. The CDR3 region is CASSQESTQHTEAFF. The CDR3, as DNA: TGCGCCAGCAGCCAAGAGTCCACACAACACACTGAAGCTTTCTTT.

V is TRBV2 and J is TRBJ1-4; possible D gene TRBD1, 5 bases. V was trimmed by 0 bases and J by 8 bases, leaving 19 bases between them. Germline loops: CDR1 SNHLY, CDR2 FYNNEI. CDR3 size: 17 residues. The CDR3 coding sequence is TGTGCCAGCAGTGAAGCTGTACACGGCACAGGACTCGAAAAACTGTTTTTT. It codes for CASSEAVHGTGLEKLFF.

This clonotype appeared many times. This chain connects TRBV7-9 to TRBJ1-2; D is possibly TRBD1 (5 bases). Looked up from germline, CDR1 is SEHNR and CDR2 is FQNEAQ (reference sequence). The CDR3 extends over 13 amino acids. V lost 5 bases, J lost 4 bases, and 11 bases lay in between. The CDR3 nucleotides read TGTGCCAGCAGCCTATATGGGGGCTATGGCTACACCTTC. Translated, it gives CASSLYGGYGYTF.

The gene calls are TRBV10-3 and TRBJ1-5; perhaps TRBD1 as D (5 bases). Germline lookup yields CDR1 ENHRY and CDR2 SYGVKD. The CDR3 length is 15 residues. Trimming took 3 bases from V and 6 from J, leaving 15 bases between them. In nucleotides, the CDR3 is TGTGCCATCAGTGATCAGGGCACGGCCAGTCAGCCCCAGCATTTT. Translated, it gives CAISDQGTASQPQHF.

This sequence joins TRBV15 and TRBJ2-1; 7 positions match TRBD2. V was pared by 0 bases and J by 0 bases, with 2 bases of the junction left unmatched. Germline CDR1 LNHNV, CDR2 YYDKDF (reference sequence). The CDR3 contains 16 residues. CDR3 sequence: CATSRDGGSSYNEQFF. DNA for the CDR3: TGTGCCACCAGCAGAGACGGCGGGAGCTCCTACAATGAGCAGTTCTTC.